This T cell receptor (beta chain) was retrieved from a study of regulatory T cells in long-lasting Graves disease. As to time point: newly diagnosed GD, antithyroid drugs for less than 3 months. PBMCs were the source of the RNA used for TCR sequencing. To make TCR beta libraries, researchers used iRepertoire HTBI primers and Arm-PCR of CDR3 regions. TCRdb re-derived calls from the multiplex PCR reads in MiXCR, one entry per CDR3 protein. In the table there are 250,000 to 300,000 distinct CDR3 sequences, about 20% of which are singletons. This clonotype has at least ten counts. These same records also appear under a second study, on T cells in Graves' hyperthyroidism and ophthalmopathy. From that study: Clonotypes that were expanded in thyroid above 0.001 mostly appeared in blood too.

This sequence was found in a woman in her 30s with Graves disease. Specimen: peripheral blood mononuclear cells (PBMCs), collected at new diagnosis, from a patient treated with antithyroid drugs.

The CDR3 spells CASIPGHSSGGYTF. DNA for the CDR3: TGTGCCAGCATTCCGGGACACTCCTCGGGCGGCTACACCTTC. This chain joins TRBV12-3 or TRBV12-4 and TRBJ1-2; TRBD1 is a possible D gene (6 bases). This CDR3 has 14 amino acids. V dropped 7 bases and J dropped 8 bases, with 20 bases sitting between them.